The clone carrying this TCR beta chain was picked up a small number of times. The sample originates from a study of regulatory T cells in long-lasting Graves disease. Time point defined: newly diagnosed GD, antithyroid drugs for less than 3 months. Researchers made the TCR library from RNA that was extracted from PBMCs. V was pared by 4 bases and J by 4 bases, with 3 bases of the junction left unmatched. Per germline, CDR1 SGHAT and CDR2 FQNNGV. CDR3 length: 14 residues. With iRepertoire HTBI primers and Arm-PCR of CDR3 regions, TCR beta libraries were built. TCRdb ran MiXCR on the multiplex PCR reads and lists one entry per CDR3 protein. This sample carries around 250,000 distinct CDR3 sequences, 15% to 20% of them seen once, and the ten largest clones take around 15%. These same records also appear under a second study, on T cells in Graves' hyperthyroidism and ophthalmopathy. This second study says: Hyperthyroidism in the patients, aged 18 to 65, was newly diagnosed and under 2 months in duration.

The V gene is TRBV11-2, the J gene TRBJ2-2; 7 positions match TRBD1. Sequences were derived from peripheral blood mononuclear cells (PBMCs), sampled at new diagnosis, from a patient treated with antithyroid drugs. The clonotype originates from a woman in her 30s with Graves disease. CDR3 amino acids: CASSSQGSTGELFF. The CDR3 coding sequence is TGTGCCAGCAGCTCACAGGGGAGCACCGGGGAGCTGTTTTTT.